Below are 27 T cell receptor beta chains sequenced from a single sample in a study of shared clonotypes between healthy human individuals. This table comes from immunoSEQ multiplex PCR, and its TCRdb copy is limited to in-frame clones, with some not included. The repertoire holds about 2.4 million clones, with around nine tenths as singletons. Sequenced input: naive CD4+ T cells sorted from blood. Documented subset: CD45RA+ positively selected. These receptors all stem from a man between 18 and 29 years old in good health.

The chain is built from TRBV5-4 and TRBJ2-7; 8 bases line up with TRBD2. The germline V gene has CDR1 SGHNT and CDR2 YYREEE (reference sequence). V shed 4 bases and J 6 bases; nucleotides not matched to a gene: 12. This CDR3 has 15 amino acids. The CDR3 nucleotides are TGTGCCAGCAGCCCGGGGAGTAGCGGGAAGGGCGAGCAGTACTTC. This encodes CASSPGSSGKGEQYF. Complete variable domain (other parts from reference TRBV5-4 and TRBJ2-7): ETGVTQSPTHLIKTRGQQVTLRCSSQSGHNTVSWYQQALGQGPQFIFQYYREEENGRGNFPPRFSGLQFPNYSSELNVNALELDDSALYLCASSPGSSGKGEQYFGPGTRLTVT.

The rearrangement uses TRBV11-2 and TRBJ1-1; possibly TRBD1 for D (5 bases). V lost 4 bases and J lost 8, with 11 bases in between. The CDR3 is 12 residues long. Germline CDR1 SGHAT, CDR2 FQNNGV. CDR3: CASSSDSREAFF. The CDR3 DNA sequence: TGTGCCAGCAGCTCAGACAGTCGAGAAGCTTTCTTT. Together with reference TRBV11-2 and TRBJ1-1, the CDR3 gives the full variable domain: EAGVAQSPRYKIIEKRQSVAFWCNPISGHATLYWYQQILGQGPKLLIQFQNNGVVDDSQLPKDRFSAERLKGVDSTLKIQPAKLEDSAVYLCASSSDSREAFFGQGTRLTVV.

V gene TRBV6-5 combines with J gene TRBJ1-2; D unresolved. The CDR3 loop spans 15 amino acids. Germline assignment: CDR1 MNHEY and CDR2 SVGAGI. The V and J ends lost 5 bases and 4 bases respectively, with 17 bases between them. CDR3 region: CASSPQGGVRYGYTF. CDR3 nucleotides: TGTGCCAGCAGTCCACAAGGCGGGGTACGCTATGGCTACACCTTC.

The chain combines TRBV7-2 with TRBJ2-1, with 8 bases aligning to TRBD2. The CDR3 sequence is 12 residues long. V gave up 1 base and J gave up 12 bases; unmatched junction bases: 2. The V gene's germline CDR1 is SGHTA and CDR2 FQGNSA. CDR3 protein: CASSLDTSGQFF. In nucleotides, the CDR3 is TGTGCCAGCAGCTTAGATACTAGCGGGCAGTTCTTC.

This clone was seen just once. The chain has TRBV5-1 and TRBJ1-6, with D uncertain. The CDR3 runs 15 residues. Germline-derived CDR1 and CDR2 are SGHRS and YFSETQ. Trimming removed 2 bases at V and 0 bases at J, with 6 bases between. The CDR3 DNA is TGCGCCAGCAGCTTACAGAGCTCCTATAATTCACCCCTCCACTTT. The encoded protein is CASSLQSSYNSPLHF.

The V and J genes are TRBV5-5 and TRBJ1-4, with D possibly TRBD1 on 5 matching bases. The CDR3 is made up of 14 amino acids. The germline V gene has CDR1 SGHKS and CDR2 YYEKEE (reference sequence). The germline V and J ends were trimmed by 6 bases and 4 bases, with 13 bases remaining between them. This CDR3 is CASTWDRSNEKLFF. The DNA for the CDR3 is TGTGCCAGCACCTGGGACCGTAGTAATGAAAAACTGTTTTTT.

V and J are TRBV10-3 and TRBJ1-5; D call uncertain. Germline lookup yields CDR1 ENHRY and CDR2 SYGVKD. The CDR3 loop spans 12 amino acids. Deletions cut 10 bases from V and 0 bases from J, with 7 bases between. The CDR3 is CATATSNQPQHF. DNA for the CDR3: TGTGCCACCGCCACTAGCAATCAGCCCCAGCATTTT.

The chain employs TRBV10-3 and TRBJ2-7; 7 nucleotides agree with TRBD2. The CDR3 totals 12 residues. Germline V lookup: CDR1 ENHRY, CDR2 SYGVKD. The CDR3 region is CAYGGGSYEQYF. In nucleotides, the CDR3 is TGTGCTTATGGGGGGGGTTCCTACGAGCAGTACTTC.

The chain links TRBV9 to TRBJ2-1; TRBD1 is a possible D gene (6 bases). Germline-derived CDR1 and CDR2 are SGDLS and YYNGEE. The CDR3 has 15 amino acids. The V end was cut by 2 bases, the J end by 5 bases, with 14 bases between. The CDR3: CASSVGQGLNNEQFF. CDR3 coding DNA: TGTGCCAGCAGCGTGGGCCAGGGGCTCAACAATGAGCAGTTCTTC.

As concerns this clone: Other DNA variants within this sample encode the same CDR3. The V and J genes are TRBV6-1 and TRBJ2-7; perhaps TRBD1 as D (6 bases). Germline CDR1 and CDR2: MNHNS and SASEGT. The CDR3 length is 14 residues. V was pared by 0 bases and J by 5 bases, with 11 bases between. CDR3 sequence (DNA): TGTGCCAGCAGTGAAGCGCTCAGGGGTGACGAGCAGTACTTC. It specifies CASSEALRGDEQYF.

As concerns this clone: Other DNA sequences in the sample encode the same CDR3. The chain links TRBV18 to TRBJ2-7; no definite D call. The CDR3 sequence is 12 residues long. Germline lookup yields CDR1 KGHSH and CDR2 LQKENI. V lost 3 bases to trimming and J lost 1 base, with 4 bases between them. The CDR3 DNA follows: TGTGCCAGCTCACCCCGTTCCTACGAGCAGTACTTC. Its translation: CASSPRSYEQYF. The full variable domain, in which reference TRBV18 and TRBJ2-7 provide the parts outside the CDR3, is NAGVMQNPRHLVRRRGQEARLRCSPMKGHSHVYWYRQLPEEGLKFMVYLQKENIIDESGMPKERFSAEFPKEGPSILRIQQVVRGDSAAYFCASSPRSYEQYFGPGTRLTVT.

CDR3 loop: CAISEQRGGGTDTQYF. For the CDR3, the DNA is TGTGCCATCAGTGAGCAGCGGGGGGGCGGGACAGATACGCAGTATTTT. V is TRBV10-3 and J is TRBJ2-3; 10 positions agree with TRBD2. CDR1 and CDR2 from the germline V gene are ENHRY and SYGVKD. J gave up 3 bases and V 2 bases, and 5 bases lay outside the gene matches. This CDR3 contains 16 residues.

The gene calls are TRBV5-6 and TRBJ2-1, with 12 bases fitting TRBD2. CDR3 length equals 15 residues. Germline trimming cut 4 bases from V and 4 bases from J; bases unmatched to any gene: 3. The germline V gene has CDR1 SGHDT and CDR2 YYEEEE. For the CDR3, the DNA is TGTGCCAGCAGCCCCCTAGCGGGGGGGTACAATGAGCAGTTCTTC. Encoded protein: CASSPLAGGYNEQFF.

The chain recombines TRBV5-1 with TRBJ1-1; 9 bases fit TRBD1. V lost 0 bases, J lost 4 bases, and 10 bases stayed unmatched. The CDR3 runs 17 residues. The germline V gene encodes CDR1 SGHRS and CDR2 YFSETQ. CDR3 amino acids: CASSLGDRVTSGTEAFF. CDR3 nucleotides: TGCGCCAGCAGCTTGGGGGACAGGGTTACATCCGGCACTGAAGCTTTCTTT.

The chain joins TRBV7-9 to TRBJ2-1; TRBD1 is a possible D gene (6 bases). Germline V lookup: CDR1 SEHNR, CDR2 FQNEAQ (reference sequence). This CDR3 contains 13 residues. With 5 bases removed from V and 9 bases from J, the gap between germline ends came to 14 bases. The CDR3 DNA reads TGTGCCAGCAGCCCTTTTACAGGGACTGAGCAGTTCTTC. Its protein product is CASSPFTGTEQFF.

The gene calls are TRBV4-1 and TRBJ2-2; 8 positions agree with TRBD2. CDR3 length: 15 amino acids. Trimming at V came to 2 bases and at J to 8 bases, leaving 7 bases not matched to a gene. CDR1 is MGHRA, CDR2 YSYEKL, per germline. This chain's CDR3 is CASSQLAGGLGELFF. Here the CDR3 DNA reads TGCGCCAGCAGCCAATTGGCGGGAGGTTTAGGGGAGCTGTTTTTT.

This chain links TRBV6-6 with TRBJ1-4; no firm D call. Germline V lookup: CDR1 MNHNY, CDR2 SVGAGI (reference sequence). The CDR3 runs 15 residues. Deletions cut 0 bases from V and 8 bases from J, with 13 bases between. The CDR3 nucleotides are TGTGCCAGCAGTTACTCGACGGCCGGTGTAGAAAAACTGTTTTTT. Translated: CASSYSTAGVEKLFF.

The J gene is TRBJ2-7, the V gene TRBV11-2; D assignment may be TRBD1 or TRBD2 (5 bases each). The germline V and J ends were trimmed by 3 bases and 2 bases, with 14 bases remaining between them. The germline V gene has CDR1 SGHAT and CDR2 FQNNGV. The length of the CDR3 is 15 residues. CDR3 sequence (DNA): TGTGCCAGCAGCTTGGCCGGGACCCCCACCTACGAGCAGTACTTC. Its translation is CASSLAGTPTYEQYF.

This clone was found once. This may stem from a read error, because a much larger clone lies one nucleotide away. Different DNA sequences within this sample yield the same CDR3. V and J are TRBV2 and TRBJ1-1; no firm D call. The CDR3 spans 11 residues. From germline, CDR1 is SNHLY and CDR2 FYNNEI. Trimming removed 6 bases at V and 2 bases at J, with 4 bases between. CDR3 bases: TGTGCCAGCAGCTTAAACACTGAAGCTTTCTTT. Translated, it gives CASSLNTEAFF. The variable domain in full, completed from reference TRBV2 and TRBJ1-1, reads EPEVTQTPSHQVTQMGQEVILRCVPISNHLYFYWYRQILGQKVEFLVSFYNNEISEKSEIFDDQFSVERPDGSNFTLKIRSTKLEDSAMYFCASSLNTEAFFGQGTRLTVV.

Of note for this clone: This same CDR3 is encoded by further DNA sequences in the sample. The chain recombines TRBV18 with TRBJ1-1; D uncertain. The CDR3 extends over 13 amino acids. Germline lookup yields CDR1 KGHSH and CDR2 LQKENI. Trimming removed 5 bases from V and 0 bases from J, with 7 bases in between. The CDR3 region has the DNA TGTGCCAGCTCATCCAGCGTGAACACTGAAGCTTTCTTT. It codes for CASSSSVNTEAFF.

The chain joins TRBV5-4 to TRBJ1-1; tentatively, D is TRBD1 (6 bases). This CDR3 has 16 amino acids. Germline CDR1 reads SGHNT; CDR2 reads YYREEE (reference sequence). V was cut by 4 bases and J by 3 bases, with 19 bases left in between. The CDR3 bases are TGTGCCAGCAGCGCCCCGAAGGTAGGGGGGGACACTGAAGCTTTCTTT. Translating gives CASSAPKVGGDTEAFF.

Regarding this clone: The sample has other DNA sequences that encode this CDR3 too. The V gene is TRBV18, the J gene TRBJ2-7, with TRBD1 matching 8 bases. CDR3 length equals 14 residues. CDR1 and CDR2 (germline): KGHSH, LQKENI. J lost 2 bases, V lost 2 bases, and 2 bases had no gene match. CDR3 in amino acids: CASSPGTGTYEQYF. The CDR3 bases are TGTGCCAGCTCACCAGGGACAGGTACCTACGAGCAGTACTTC.

This chain uses TRBV10-3 with TRBJ2-1; D gene unclear. The CDR3 has 13 amino acids. Deletions cut 0 bases from V and 9 bases from J, with 9 bases between. CDR1 is ENHRY and CDR2 is SYGVKD in the germline V gene. The CDR3 sequence: CAISESMDLEQFF. CDR3 nucleotides: TGTGCCATCAGTGAGTCGATGGACCTTGAGCAGTTCTTC.

The chain carries TRBV6-5 and TRBJ2-1; no reliable D call. V dropped 3 bases and J dropped 9 bases, with 15 bases sitting between them. The CDR3 extends over 14 amino acids. Germline V gives CDR1 MNHEY, CDR2 SVGAGI. The chain's CDR3 is CASSYQIPRTEQFF. DNA for the CDR3: TGTGCCAGCAGTTATCAAATCCCGCGTACTGAGCAGTTCTTC.

This chain connects TRBV4-1 to TRBJ2-3; 7 bases agree with TRBD1. Germline trimming cut 2 bases from V and 0 bases from J; bases unmatched to any gene: 8. Germline V gene lookup returns CDR1 MGHRA and CDR2 YSYEKL. The CDR3 loop spans 17 amino acids. The CDR3 spells CASSQPDRAASTDTQYF. DNA for the CDR3: TGCGCCAGCAGCCAACCTGACAGGGCCGCTAGCACAGATACGCAGTATTTT.

The chain joins TRBV7-2 to TRBJ2-7; a weak D match, TRBD2 (5 bases). This CDR3 is built from 15 residues. Trimming shortened V by 2 bases and J by 3 bases, and 14 bases separated the two germline ends. CDR1 is SGHTA, CDR2 FQGNSA, per germline. CDR3 nucleotides: TGTGCCAGCAGCTTATCAAGCGACTACGACTACGAGCAGTACTTC. Translation gives CASSLSSDYDYEQYF.

This chain uses TRBV11-2 with TRBJ1-6, with D possibly matching TRBD1 (5 bases). The V and J ends lost 1 base and 4 bases respectively, with 14 bases between them. There are 17 residues in the CDR3. Per germline, CDR1 SGHAT and CDR2 FQNNGV. CDR3 residues: CASSLVGRGIYNSPLHF. In nucleotides, the CDR3 is TGTGCCAGCAGCTTAGTCGGACGGGGGATTTATAATTCACCCCTCCACTTT. The variable domain in full, completed from reference TRBV11-2 and TRBJ1-6, reads EAGVAQSPRYKIIEKRQSVAFWCNPISGHATLYWYQQILGQGPKLLIQFQNNGVVDDSQLPKDRFSAERLKGVDSTLKIQPAKLEDSAVYLCASSLVGRGIYNSPLHFGNGTRLTVT.